This entry lists 28 T cell receptor beta chains sequenced from one sample in a study of T cell responses to AZD1222 COVID-19 vaccine. Sequencing used immunoSEQ multiplex PCR; TCRdb keeps in-frame clones, though not all of them. The data contain about 130,000 clones, 85% to 95% of them singletons. The sample in question was peripheral blood, obtained on day 0 of AZD1222 vaccination. These receptors were collected from an adult in good health.

The chain employs TRBV6-2 or TRBV6-3 and TRBJ1-2, with D possibly matching TRBD1 (5 bases). Trimming cost V 2 bases and J 4 bases, with 8 bases left between them. The CDR3 totals 13 residues. Germline lookup yields CDR1 MNHEY and CDR2 SVGEGT. The CDR3 bases are TGTGCCAGCAGTTACGAGGGACGCTATGGCTACACCTTC. Protein product: CASSYEGRYGYTF.

The rearrangement uses TRBV29-1 and TRBJ2-2, with D possibly called TRBD1 or TRBD2 (5 bases each). The CDR3 loop spans 13 amino acids. The germline V and J ends were trimmed by 5 bases and 6 bases, with 13 bases remaining between them. The V gene's germline CDR1 is SQVTM and CDR2 ANQGSEA. CDR3 in amino acids: CSVSGFSAGELFF. In DNA, the CDR3 is TGCAGCGTTTCAGGGTTTAGCGCCGGGGAGCTGTTTTTT.

This clone showed up just a few times. The chain recombines TRBV7-3 with TRBJ1-2; 8 bases map to TRBD1. There are 14 residues in the CDR3. Unmatched junction bases numbered 5, after V lost 0 bases and J lost 8 bases. Germline CDR1 is SGHTA and CDR2 is FQGTGA. The CDR3 region is CASSLTGQGGGYTF. The DNA for the CDR3 is TGTGCCAGCAGCTTAACCGGACAGGGCGGGGGCTACACCTTC.

The chain employs TRBV6-2 or TRBV6-3 and TRBJ2-2, with D unclear. Germline assignment: CDR1 MNHEY and CDR2 SVGEGT. This CDR3 is built from 14 residues. The germline V and J ends were trimmed by 6 bases and 3 bases, with 11 bases remaining between them. The CDR3, as DNA: TGTGCCAGCAGATACAGTAGCCACACCGGGGAGCTGTTTTTT. This gives the protein CASRYSSHTGELFF.

This clone was observed once. V and J are TRBV19 and TRBJ2-7; 9 bases are a match to TRBD1. The V segment lost 5 bases and the J segment 2 bases; nucleotides outside the gene matches: 13. This CDR3 comprises 17 residues. Germline CDR1 is LNHDA and CDR2 is SQIVND (reference sequence). The CDR3 DNA reads as TGTGCCAGTAGTCCAACCCTCGACAGGGGGTTGACCTACGAGCAGTACTTC. This gives the protein CASSPTLDRGLTYEQYF.

The chain combines TRBV5-5 with TRBJ2-1, with 7 bases identical to TRBD2. The CDR3 has 15 amino acids. Germline lookup yields CDR1 SGHKS and CDR2 YYEKEE (reference sequence). V was pared by 4 bases and J by 5 bases, with 9 bases of the junction left unmatched. DNA for the CDR3: TGTGCCAGCAGCCCTCTGGCGGGAGTGCACAATGAGCAGTTCTTC. Its protein product is CASSPLAGVHNEQFF.

This clone was recorded only once. The J gene is TRBJ1-2, the V gene TRBV24-1, with D perhaps TRBD1 (6 bases). Germline CDR1 KGHDR, CDR2 SFDVKD. The V and J ends lost 2 bases and 2 bases respectively, with 17 bases between them. The CDR3 runs 17 residues. This CDR3 is CATSDSQGRGKNYGYTF. DNA of the CDR3: TGTGCCACCAGTGATTCCCAGGGGAGGGGAAAGAACTATGGCTACACCTTC.

The chain recombines TRBV2 with TRBJ1-6, with D uncertain. CDR1 is SNHLY, CDR2 FYNNEI, per germline. CDR3 size: 15 residues. Trimming stripped 6 bases from V and 7 bases from J, with 16 bases between. The CDR3 region is CASRGVRARNSPLHF. CDR3 sequence (DNA): TGTGCCAGCAGAGGCGTAAGGGCGCGGAATTCACCCCTCCACTTT.

The rearrangement joins TRBV7-3 to TRBJ2-1; 10 bases align to TRBD1. The CDR3 contains 14 residues. V gave up 5 bases and J gave up 10 bases; unmatched junction bases: 8. Germline V lookup: CDR1 SGHTA, CDR2 FQGTGA. CDR3 sequence: CASSKTGGAAEQFF. CDR3 coding DNA: TGTGCCAGCAGCAAGACAGGGGGCGCGGCGGAGCAGTTCTTC.

The J gene is TRBJ1-4, the V gene TRBV11-2, with a possible D match to TRBD1 (6 bases). The CDR3 is 16 residues long. The V gene's germline CDR1 is SGHAT and CDR2 FQNNGV. V lost 0 bases and J lost 11, with 19 bases in between. The DNA for the CDR3 is TGTGCCAGCAGCTTAGATTGGACAGTCGAGACGGGGAAACTGTTTTTT. This sequence encodes CASSLDWTVETGKLFF.

The DNA of the CDR3 is TGTGCCAGCAGCGCCGGGACATTAGAGACCCAGTACTTC. Amino acid sequence: CASSAGTLETQYF. The chain has TRBV9 and TRBJ2-5, with a weak D call TRBD1 (6 bases). Trimming took 3 bases from V and 4 from J, leaving 10 bases between them. This CDR3 has 13 residues. The germline V gene encodes CDR1 SGDLS and CDR2 YYNGEE.

J is TRBJ2-3 and V is TRBV19, with unresolved D. The CDR3 is made up of 11 amino acids. CDR1 and CDR2 from the germline V gene are LNHDA and SQIVND (reference sequence). The ends were cut back, 8 bases at V and 2 bases at J, with 5 bases in the middle. CDR3 residues: CASSLTDTQYF. Here the CDR3 DNA reads TGTGCCAGTTCTCTCACAGATACGCAGTATTTT.

The chain links TRBV6-5 to TRBJ1-3; D is undetermined. V gave up 1 base and J gave up 2 bases, with 9 bases separating them. CDR3 length: 15 amino acids. From germline, CDR1 is MNHEY and CDR2 SVGAGI. CDR3 amino acids: CASSYYRVTGNTIYF. CDR3 coding DNA: TGTGCCAGCAGTTACTACCGGGTCACTGGAAACACCATATATTTT.

The chain employs TRBV11-1 and TRBJ1-2; D is uncertain. The CDR3 length is 16 residues. Germline loops: CDR1 SGHAT, CDR2 FQDESV (reference sequence). With 1 base removed from V and 2 bases from J, the gap between germline ends came to 14 bases. The CDR3 loop reads CASSLGNARRNYGYTF. The CDR3 nucleotides are TGTGCCAGCAGCTTAGGAAATGCGAGGCGGAACTATGGCTACACCTTC.

J is TRBJ2-7 and V is TRBV2; possibly TRBD1 or TRBD2 for D (6 bases each). Per the germline V gene, CDR1 is SNHLY and CDR2 is FYNNEI. Trimming stripped 7 bases from V and 2 bases from J, with 12 bases between. The CDR3 is 13 residues long. The CDR3 DNA follows: TGTGCCAGCACCGCGGGACAACCCTACGAGCAGTACTTC. Translating it yields CASTAGQPYEQYF. The whole variable domain, filled in from reference TRBV2 and TRBJ2-7, reads EPEVTQTPSHQVTQMGQEVILRCVPISNHLYFYWYRQILGQKVEFLVSFYNNEISEKSEIFDDQFSVERPDGSNFTLKIRSTKLEDSAMYFCASTAGQPYEQYFGPGTRLTVT.

The chain employs TRBV9 and TRBJ2-5; 7 bases map to TRBD2. J was trimmed by 3 bases and V by 0 bases; bases with no gene match: 5. The CDR3 length is 15 residues. Germline-derived CDR1 and CDR2 are SGDLS and YYNGEE. DNA for the CDR3: TGTGCCAGCAGCGTAGTTCCAACTAGCGAAGAGACCCAGTACTTC. Its translation: CASSVVPTSEETQYF.

This chain connects TRBV3-1 (or the pseudogene TRBV3-2) to TRBJ2-5; D gene unclear. V was cut by 4 bases and J by 1 base, with 4 bases left in between. There are 12 residues in the CDR3. Germline assignment: CDR1 LGHDT and CDR2 YNNKEL (reference sequence). CDR3 amino acids: CASSPTQETQYF. In DNA, the CDR3 is TGTGCCAGCAGCCCGACCCAAGAGACCCAGTACTTC.

The chain is built from TRBV6-5 and TRBJ1-1; unclear D gene. This CDR3 region has 14 residues. The V gene lost 8 bases and the J gene lost 1 base, with 14 bases spanning the gap. CDR1 is MNHEY and CDR2 is SVGAGI in the germline V gene. The CDR3 DNA sequence: TGTGCCAGCGGGCGGGAGGAGGGGAACACTGAAGCTTTCTTT. It is translated as CASGREEGNTEAFF.

The chain carries TRBV28 and TRBJ1-1; tentative D call: TRBD1 (5 bases). Germline V gene lookup returns CDR1 MDHEN and CDR2 SYDVKM. The CDR3 runs 13 residues. Trimming pared 6 bases from V and 6 bases from J, leaving 14 bases between. The CDR3: CASRRGTRAEAFF. DNA for the CDR3: TGTGCCAGCAGGCGGGGGACGAGAGCTGAAGCTTTCTTT. Together with reference TRBV28 and TRBJ1-1, the CDR3 gives the full variable domain: DVKVTQSSRYLVKRTGEKVFLECVQDMDHENMFWYRQDPGLGLRLIYFSYDVKMKEKGDIPEGYSVSREKKERFSLILESASTNQTSMYLCASRRGTRAEAFFGQGTRLTVV.

The chain combines TRBV2 with TRBJ1-3, with 8 bases matching TRBD1. CDR3 size: 15 residues. The germline gives CDR1 SNHLY, CDR2 FYNNEI. Unmatched junction bases numbered 7, after V lost 5 bases and J lost 4 bases. The CDR3 DNA reads TGTGCCAGCAGTTTAAGACAGGGGAGGGGAAACACCATATATTTT. Its protein is CASSLRQGRGNTIYF.

The chain is built from TRBV2 and TRBJ1-3; 9 bases are shared with TRBD1. CDR3 length: 14 amino acids. Germline CDR1 SNHLY, CDR2 FYNNEI. V dropped 6 bases and J dropped 4; count of bases not matched to a gene: 4. The CDR3 DNA reads TGTGCCAGCAGCCCGGGACAGGGAGGAAACACCATATATTTT. Amino acid sequence: CASSPGQGGNTIYF.

V gene TRBV5-1 combines with J gene TRBJ1-1; no clear D. V shed 2 bases and J shed 1 base, with 9 bases lying between them. This CDR3 contains 14 residues. Germline V gives CDR1 SGHRS, CDR2 YFSETQ. The DNA of the CDR3 is TGCGCCAGCAGCTTATCGAACGGGAACACTGAAGCTTTCTTT. Translation: CASSLSNGNTEAFF. The full variable domain, in which reference TRBV5-1 and TRBJ1-1 provide the parts outside the CDR3, is KAGVTQTPRYLIKTRGQQVTLSCSPISGHRSVSWYQQTPGQGLQFLFEYFSETQRNKGNFPGRFSGRQFSNSRSEMNVSTLELGDSALYLCASSLSNGNTEAFFGQGTRLTVV.

The chain employs TRBV7-8 and TRBJ2-7; 9 bases match TRBD1. Looked up from germline, CDR1 is SGHVS and CDR2 is FQNEAQ. After removal of 5 bases from V and 6 bases from J, the junction contained 2 bases not matched to a gene. The CDR3 runs 12 residues. The CDR3 reads CASSPGQGEQYF. The CDR3 nucleotides are TGTGCCAGCAGCCCGGGACAGGGCGAGCAGTACTTC.

The chain carries TRBV27 and TRBJ2-2, with TRBD1 matching over 8 bases. V lost 6 bases and J lost 6; bases outside the gene matches: 12. From germline, CDR1 is MNHEY and CDR2 SMNVEV (reference sequence). The CDR3 contains 16 residues. The CDR3 region is CASRNLRTGMSGELFF. The CDR3 DNA reads TGTGCCAGCAGAAACCTAAGGACAGGGATGTCCGGGGAGCTGTTTTTT.

This chain uses TRBV5-1 with TRBJ2-2; D gene ambiguous. Germline V lookup: CDR1 SGHRS, CDR2 YFSETQ. The CDR3 is 13 amino acids. V shed 2 bases and J shed 5 bases, with 7 bases lying between them. The CDR3 DNA sequence: TGCGCCAGCAGCTTAATTAGGACCGGGGAGCTGTTTTTT. Its translation is CASSLIRTGELFF.

The rearrangement links TRBV9 to TRBJ2-5; possibly TRBD1 or TRBD2 for D (5 bases each). The CDR3 totals 14 residues. The V end lost 0 bases, the J end lost 1 base, and 7 bases lay between the germline ends. Germline assignment: CDR1 SGDLS and CDR2 YYNGEE. The CDR3 sequence is CASSVAGPQETQYF. The CDR3 region has the DNA TGTGCCAGCAGCGTAGCGGGGCCCCAAGAGACCCAGTACTTC.

The chain uses TRBV6-5 and TRBJ2-5, with D unclear. CDR1 MNHEY and CDR2 SVGAGI come from the germline V gene. This CDR3 is 12 amino acids long. The germline V and J ends were trimmed by 0 bases and 5 bases, with 4 bases remaining between them. CDR3 sequence: CASSYSTETQYF. The CDR3 DNA reads TGTGCCAGCAGTTACTCGACCGAGACCCAGTACTTC.

This clone has only a few counts. J is TRBJ2-1 and V is TRBV7-2; D remains ambiguous. This CDR3 is built from 13 residues. Germline CDR1 reads SGHTA; CDR2 reads FQGNSA. Trimming removed 5 bases at V and 9 bases at J, with 14 bases between. CDR3 DNA sequence: TGTGCCAGCAGCCCGCTCCAGGTTAGTGAGCAGTTCTTC. Protein: CASSPLQVSEQFF.